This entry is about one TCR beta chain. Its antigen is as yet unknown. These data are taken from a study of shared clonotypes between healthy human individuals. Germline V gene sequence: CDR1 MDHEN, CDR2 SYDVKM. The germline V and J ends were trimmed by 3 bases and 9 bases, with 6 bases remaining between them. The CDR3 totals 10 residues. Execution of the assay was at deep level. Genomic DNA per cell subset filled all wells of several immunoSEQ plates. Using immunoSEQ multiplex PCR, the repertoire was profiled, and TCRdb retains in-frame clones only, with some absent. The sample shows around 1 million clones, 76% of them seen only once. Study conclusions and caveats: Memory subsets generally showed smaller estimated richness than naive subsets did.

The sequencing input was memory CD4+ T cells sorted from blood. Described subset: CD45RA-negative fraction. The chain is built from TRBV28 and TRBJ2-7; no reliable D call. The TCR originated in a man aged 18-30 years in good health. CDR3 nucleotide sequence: TGTGCCAGCAGTTTGACTGTGCAGTACTTC. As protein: CASSLTVQYF.